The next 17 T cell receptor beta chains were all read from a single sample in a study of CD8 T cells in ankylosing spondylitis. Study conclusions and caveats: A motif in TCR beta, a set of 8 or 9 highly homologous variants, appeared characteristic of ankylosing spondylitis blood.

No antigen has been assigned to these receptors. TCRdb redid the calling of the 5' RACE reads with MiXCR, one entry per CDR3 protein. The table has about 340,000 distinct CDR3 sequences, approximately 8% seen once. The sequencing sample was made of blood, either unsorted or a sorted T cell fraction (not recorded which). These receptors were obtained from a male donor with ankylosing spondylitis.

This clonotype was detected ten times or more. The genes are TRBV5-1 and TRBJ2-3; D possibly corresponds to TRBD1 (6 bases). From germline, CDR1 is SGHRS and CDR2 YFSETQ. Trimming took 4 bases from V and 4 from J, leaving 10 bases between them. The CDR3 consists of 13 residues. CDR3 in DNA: TGCGCCAGCAGCCGAGGACAGTCAGATACGCAGTATTTT. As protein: CASSRGQSDTQYF.

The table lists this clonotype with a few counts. DNA of the CDR3: TGTGCCAGCAGCTCCAGCGGGGTGTGGTATGAGCAGTTCTTC. It translates to CASSSSGVWYEQFF. V is TRBV7-8 and J is TRBJ2-1; TRBD2 matches 7 bases. The V gene's germline CDR1 is SGHVS and CDR2 FQNEAQ. The V segment lost 4 bases and the J segment 8 bases; nucleotides outside the gene matches: 8. The CDR3 loop spans 14 amino acids.

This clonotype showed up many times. The CDR3 region is CASSLQAGFTDTQYF. CDR3 bases: TGCGCCAGCAGCCTCCAAGCGGGATTTACAGATACGCAGTATTTT. The chain couples TRBV4-1 to TRBJ2-3; 7 bases are a match to TRBD2. Germline CDR1 MGHRA, CDR2 YSYEKL. V lost 4 bases and J lost 3; bases outside the gene matches: 7. The CDR3 is 15 amino acids.

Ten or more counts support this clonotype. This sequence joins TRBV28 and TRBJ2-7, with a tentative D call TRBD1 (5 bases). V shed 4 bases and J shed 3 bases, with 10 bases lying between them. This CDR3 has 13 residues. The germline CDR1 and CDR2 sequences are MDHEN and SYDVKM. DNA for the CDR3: TGTGCCAGCAGTTCCGGACATCACTACGAGCAGTACTTC. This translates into CASSSGHHYEQYF.

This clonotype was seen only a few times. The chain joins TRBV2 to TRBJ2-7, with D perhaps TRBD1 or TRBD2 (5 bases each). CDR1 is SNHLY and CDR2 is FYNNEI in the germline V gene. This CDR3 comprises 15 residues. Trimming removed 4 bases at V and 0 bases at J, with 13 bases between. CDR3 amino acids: CASSVRAGSSYEQYF. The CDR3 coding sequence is TGTGCCAGCAGTGTGAGGGCAGGGAGCTCCTACGAGCAGTACTTC.

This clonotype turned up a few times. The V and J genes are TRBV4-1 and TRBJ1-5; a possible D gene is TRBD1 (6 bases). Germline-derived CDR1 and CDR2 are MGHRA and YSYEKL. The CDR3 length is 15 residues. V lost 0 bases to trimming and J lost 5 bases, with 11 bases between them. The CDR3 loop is CASSQDKGGHQPQHF. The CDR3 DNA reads TGCGCCAGCAGCCAAGATAAGGGGGGTCATCAGCCCCAGCATTTT.

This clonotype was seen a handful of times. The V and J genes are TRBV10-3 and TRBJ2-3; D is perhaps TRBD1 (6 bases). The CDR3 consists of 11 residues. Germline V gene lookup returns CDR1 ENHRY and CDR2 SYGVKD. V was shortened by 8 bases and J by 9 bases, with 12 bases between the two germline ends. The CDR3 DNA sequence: TGTGCCATCGGGCCAGGGGAGACGCAGTATTTT. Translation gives CAIGPGETQYF.

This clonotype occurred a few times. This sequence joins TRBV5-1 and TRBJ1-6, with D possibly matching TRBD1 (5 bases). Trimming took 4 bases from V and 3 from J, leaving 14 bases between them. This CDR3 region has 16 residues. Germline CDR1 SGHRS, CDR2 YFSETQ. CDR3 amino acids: CASSPVAGNYNSPLHF. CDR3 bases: TGCGCCAGCAGCCCGGTAGCAGGGAACTATAATTCACCCCTCCACTTT.

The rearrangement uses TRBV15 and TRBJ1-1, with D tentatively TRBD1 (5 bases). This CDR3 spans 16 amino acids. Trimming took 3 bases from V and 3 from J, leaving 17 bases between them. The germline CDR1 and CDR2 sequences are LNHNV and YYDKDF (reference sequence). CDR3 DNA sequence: TGTGCCACCAGCAGGTCCTCGGGGGAGACGGACACTGAAGCTTTCTTT. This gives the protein CATSRSSGETDTEAFF.

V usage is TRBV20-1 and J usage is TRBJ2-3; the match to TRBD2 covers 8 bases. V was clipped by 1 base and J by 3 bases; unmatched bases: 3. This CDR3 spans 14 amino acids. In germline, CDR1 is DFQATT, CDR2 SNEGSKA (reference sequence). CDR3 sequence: CSARVASGTDTQYF. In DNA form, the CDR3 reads TGCAGTGCTAGAGTCGCTAGCGGGACAGATACGCAGTATTTT.

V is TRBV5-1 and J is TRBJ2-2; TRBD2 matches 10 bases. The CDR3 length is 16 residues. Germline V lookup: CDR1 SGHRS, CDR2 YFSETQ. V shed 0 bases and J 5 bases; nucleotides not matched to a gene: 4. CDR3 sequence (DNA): TGCGCCAGCAGCTTGGCTAGCGGGAGAGGAACCGGGGAGCTGTTTTTT. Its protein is CASSLASGRGTGELFF.

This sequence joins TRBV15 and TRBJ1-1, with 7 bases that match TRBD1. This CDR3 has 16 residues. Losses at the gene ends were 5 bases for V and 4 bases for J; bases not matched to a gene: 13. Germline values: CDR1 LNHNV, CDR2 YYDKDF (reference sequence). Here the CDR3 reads CATSLDGTVWSTEAFF. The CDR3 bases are TGTGCCACCAGCTTAGACGGGACAGTGTGGAGCACTGAAGCTTTCTTT.

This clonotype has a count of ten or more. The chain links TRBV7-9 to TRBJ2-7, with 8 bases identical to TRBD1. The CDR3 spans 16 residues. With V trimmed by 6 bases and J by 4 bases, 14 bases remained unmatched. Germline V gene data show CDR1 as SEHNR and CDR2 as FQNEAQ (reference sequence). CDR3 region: CASSNRTGQLRYEQYF. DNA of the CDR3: TGTGCCAGCAGTAATAGGACAGGGCAACTAAGGTACGAGCAGTACTTC.

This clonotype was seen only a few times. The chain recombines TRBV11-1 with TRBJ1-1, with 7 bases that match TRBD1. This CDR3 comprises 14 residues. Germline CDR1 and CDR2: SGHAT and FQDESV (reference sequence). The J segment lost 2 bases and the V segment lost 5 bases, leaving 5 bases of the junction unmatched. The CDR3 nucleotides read TGTGCCAGCAGCACCAGACAGGGCAACACTGAAGCTTTCTTT. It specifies CASSTRQGNTEAFF.

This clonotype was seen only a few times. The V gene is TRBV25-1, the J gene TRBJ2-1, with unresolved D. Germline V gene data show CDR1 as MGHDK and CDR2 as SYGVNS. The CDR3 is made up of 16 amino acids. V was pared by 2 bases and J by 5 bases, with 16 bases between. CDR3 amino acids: CASSEGLGGPDNEQFF. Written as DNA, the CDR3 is TGTGCCAGCAGTGAAGGCCTGGGTGGGCCTGACAATGAGCAGTTCTTC. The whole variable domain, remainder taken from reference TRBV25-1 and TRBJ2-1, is EADIYQTPRYLVIGTGKKITLECSQTMGHDKMYWYQQDPGMELHLIHYSYGVNSTEKGDLSSESTVSRIRTEHFPLTLESARPSHTSQYLCASSEGLGGPDNEQFFGPGTRLTVL.

The CDR3 loop reads CASSPGTSPIGELFF. CDR3 sequence (DNA): TGCGCCAGCAGCCCCGGGACTAGTCCTATCGGGGAGCTGTTTTTT. The chain uses TRBV5-1 and TRBJ2-2, with 8 bases lining up with TRBD2. CDR3 size: 15 residues. Germline lookup yields CDR1 SGHRS and CDR2 YFSETQ. The V gene end was trimmed by 4 bases and the J gene end by 7 bases; junction bases not matched to a gene: 9.

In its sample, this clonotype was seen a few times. CDR3 residues: CASSLNRGGNSPLHF. The CDR3 DNA follows: TGTGCCAGCAGCTTGAACAGGGGTGGGAATTCACCCCTCCACTTT. The chain carries TRBV5-5 and TRBJ1-6, with 7 bases matching TRBD1. The V gene's germline CDR1 is SGHKS and CDR2 YYEKEE (reference sequence). The CDR3 consists of 15 residues. The V gene end was trimmed by 1 base and the J gene end by 7 bases; junction bases not matched to a gene: 5.